The TCR beta chain under discussion was sequenced for a study of human T cells and chemical hapten exposure (dated by TCRdb to about 2021). Study-level background: For sensitization, 2% DPC in acetone was applied to a 2 cm by 2 cm area of upper inner arm skin. The patient cohort, mostly female, included alopecia areata with under or over 50% scalp involvement, alopecia totalis and alopecia universalis. Patch tests used Finn chambers with 0.01% DPC on the upper back, scored after 6 days by International Contact Dermatitis Research Group standards. Libraries were combined into a pool for sequencing, and differences in TCR yield between samples came mainly from small differences in library volumes within the pool. Weekly therapeutic DPC doses were additionally applied to the scalp of patients throughout the roughly 23-week study period. This study followed changes in the peripheral blood TCR repertoire in vivo during primary and secondary sensitization of alopecia patients to the hapten diphenylcyclopropenone (DPC). For TCR sequencing, blood came from 25 to 35 alopecia patients at anywhere from one to four time points (pre-sensitization, 2, 6 and 24 weeks). Patient blood was sampled pre-sensitization (week 0) and at 2, 6 and about 24 weeks after DPC sensitization. General conclusions and limits of the study: A positive correlation was found between the number of PT1 expanded TCRs and patch test score, with significance reached at thresholds 8, 16 and 32 but not 4. After repeated subsampling, changes were observed in the strength of the expansion versus patch-test correlation and in the threshold at which the correlation became significant. All patients had alopecia, a presumed autoimmune disease, so their immune response might differ from that of healthy individuals. The number of TCRs above 1 in 1000 frequency did not change with DPC sensitization; there was no evidence of global repertoire structure alterations. Expanded TCRs formed significantly more large CDR3 similarity clusters than pre-sensitization or healthy control sets, consistent with antigen-driven responses.

The intended sense of this specimen's time point label: patch test 2, 6 weeks after DPC sensitization. Read against the paper, the sample's treatment or condition label means: therapeutic diphenylcyclopropenone sensitization with weekly scalp DPC. At each patch-test visit, blood was drawn before the patch test was applied. Patients were eligible if aged 18 to 70, diagnosed with alopecia and judged suitable for DPC therapy, and pregnant patients were excluded. Total RNA was extracted from unfractionated whole blood that had been collected in Tempus Blood RNA tubes. V gives up 3 bases and J gives up 8 bases, and the segment between their germline ends measures 17 bases. The CDR3 holds 16 amino acids from the cysteine to the phenylalanine. Only the CDR3 part of the read is kept: 48 bases, read in frame from the first base. CDR1 and CDR2, per the germline V gene (reference sequence), are SEHNR and FQNEAQ.

The table lists this clonotype with a few counts. Its antigen target is currently unknown. Base qualities are not recorded, but no much larger clone differs from it by a single base. The library came from RACE. The sequencer listed for this sample is NextSeq 500. During library preparation, unique molecular identifiers were attached to individual cDNA molecules so that TCRs could be counted quantitatively and reproducibly. Each blood RNA sample was used to sequence both TCR alpha and TCR beta chains. The paper's processing steps were these. Samples had a median of roughly 87,000 TCRs, with a range from about 23,224 to 750,000. The Decombinator software suite was used to annotate V, J and CDR3 in the TCR reads. For the PS versus PT1 abundance plots, all samples were subsampled to the same number of TCRs (28,000). Expanded TCRs were defined as absent before sensitization and observed at least eight times at the 2-week time point. In TCRdb, the public reads were trimmed at Q25 with fastp and aligned with MiXCR, with productive beta chains retained. Rows are combined by CDR3 protein, so each entry shows the most common genes and DNA. TCRdb, not the authors, supplied the V and J calls. The sample table shows approximately 69,000 distinct CDR3 sequences, and approximately 10% are seen once. Clones ranked in the top ten supply roughly 6.8% of the sample.

The sequence was obtained from a woman in her 50s with alopecia areata. Some clones in this sample may be carry-over from other donors' samples. Material: whole blood, obtained in connection with sensitization to the hapten diphenylcyclopropenone (DPC). The receptor chain draws on TRBV7-9 and TRBJ1-6; no confident D gene assignment can be made. Read as DNA, the sequence is TGTGCCAGCAGCTTGGGTGGGATGGGGTTTCATTCACCCCTCCACTTT. It encodes CASSLGGMGFHSPLHF.